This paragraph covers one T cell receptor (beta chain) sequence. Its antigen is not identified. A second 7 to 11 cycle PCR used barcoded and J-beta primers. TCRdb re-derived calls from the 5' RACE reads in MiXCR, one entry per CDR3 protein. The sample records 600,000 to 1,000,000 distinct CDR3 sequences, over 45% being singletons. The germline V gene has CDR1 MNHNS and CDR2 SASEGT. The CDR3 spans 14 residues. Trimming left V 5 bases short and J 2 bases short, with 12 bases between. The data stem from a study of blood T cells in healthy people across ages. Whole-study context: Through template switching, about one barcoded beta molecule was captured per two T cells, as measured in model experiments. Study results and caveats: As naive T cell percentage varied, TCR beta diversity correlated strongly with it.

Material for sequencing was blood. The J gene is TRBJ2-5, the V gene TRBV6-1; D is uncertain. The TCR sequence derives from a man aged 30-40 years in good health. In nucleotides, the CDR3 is TGTGCCAGCAGTCAAAACGACCGACAAGAGACCCAGTACTTC. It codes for CASSQNDRQETQYF.